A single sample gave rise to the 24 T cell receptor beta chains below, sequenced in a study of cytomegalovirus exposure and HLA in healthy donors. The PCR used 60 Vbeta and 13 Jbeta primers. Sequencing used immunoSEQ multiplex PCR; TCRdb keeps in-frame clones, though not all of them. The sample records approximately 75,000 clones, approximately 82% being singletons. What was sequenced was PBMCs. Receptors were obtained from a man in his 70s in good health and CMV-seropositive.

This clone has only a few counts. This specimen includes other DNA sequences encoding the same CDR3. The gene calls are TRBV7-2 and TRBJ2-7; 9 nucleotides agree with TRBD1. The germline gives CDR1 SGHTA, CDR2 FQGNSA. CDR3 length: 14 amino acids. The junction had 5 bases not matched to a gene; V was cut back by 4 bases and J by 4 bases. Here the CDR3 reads CASSSGTGRYEQYF. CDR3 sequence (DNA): TGTGCCAGCAGCTCCGGGACAGGGAGGTACGAGCAGTACTTC.

DNA of the CDR3: TGTGCCTGGAGTCCGGGACTAGCGGGGCAACAGCAGTACTTC. Residues: CAWSPGLAGQQQYF. The rearrangement joins TRBV30 to TRBJ2-7, with TRBD2 identical over 13 bases. V lost 2 bases to trimming and J lost 8 bases; unmatched junction nucleotides: 6. Germline V gene lookup returns CDR1 GTSNPN and CDR2 SVGIG (reference sequence). The CDR3 sequence is 14 residues long.

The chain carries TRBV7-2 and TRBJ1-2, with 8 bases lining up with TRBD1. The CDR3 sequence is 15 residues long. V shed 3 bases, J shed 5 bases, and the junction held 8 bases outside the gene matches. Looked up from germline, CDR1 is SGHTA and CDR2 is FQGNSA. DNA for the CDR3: TGTGCCAGCAGCTTGAGCTTCGACAGGGGATATGGCTACACCTTC. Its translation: CASSLSFDRGYGYTF.

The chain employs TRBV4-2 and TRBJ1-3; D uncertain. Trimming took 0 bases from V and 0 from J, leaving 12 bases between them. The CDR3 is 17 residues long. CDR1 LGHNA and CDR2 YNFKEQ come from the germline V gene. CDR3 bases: TGTGCCAGCAGCCAAGAGGTACCAGGCTTCTCTGGAAACACCATATATTTT. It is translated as CASSQEVPGFSGNTIYF.

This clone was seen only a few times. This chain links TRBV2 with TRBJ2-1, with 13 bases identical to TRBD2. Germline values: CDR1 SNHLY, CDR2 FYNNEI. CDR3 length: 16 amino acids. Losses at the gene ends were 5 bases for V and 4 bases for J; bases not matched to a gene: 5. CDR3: CASSPTSGRWYNEQFF. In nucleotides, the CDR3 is TGTGCCAGCAGTCCGACTAGCGGGAGGTGGTACAATGAGCAGTTCTTC.

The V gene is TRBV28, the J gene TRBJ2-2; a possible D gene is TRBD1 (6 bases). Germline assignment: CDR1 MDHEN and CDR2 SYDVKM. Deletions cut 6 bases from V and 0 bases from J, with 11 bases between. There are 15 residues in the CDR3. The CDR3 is CASSPGTSNTGELFF. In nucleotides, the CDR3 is TGTGCCAGCAGCCCCGGGACATCGAACACCGGGGAGCTGTTTTTT.

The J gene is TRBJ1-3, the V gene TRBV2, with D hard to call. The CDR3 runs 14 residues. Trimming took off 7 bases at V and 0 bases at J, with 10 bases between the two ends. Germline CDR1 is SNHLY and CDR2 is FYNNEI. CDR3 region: CASKGGISGNTIYF. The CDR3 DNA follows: TGTGCCAGCAAGGGCGGGATCTCTGGAAACACCATATATTTT.

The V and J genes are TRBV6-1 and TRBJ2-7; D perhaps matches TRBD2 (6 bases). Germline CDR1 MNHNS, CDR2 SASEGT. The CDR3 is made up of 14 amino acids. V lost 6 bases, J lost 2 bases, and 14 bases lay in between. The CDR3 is CASRRDPTPYEQYF. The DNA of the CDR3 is TGTGCCAGCAGGCGGGACCCTACCCCCTACGAGCAGTACTTC.

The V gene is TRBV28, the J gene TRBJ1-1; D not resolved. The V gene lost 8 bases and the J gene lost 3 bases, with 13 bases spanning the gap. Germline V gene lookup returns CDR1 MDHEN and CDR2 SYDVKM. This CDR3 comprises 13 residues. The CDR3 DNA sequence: TGTGCCAGCGGAGGAGGGAGGGACACTGAAGCTTTCTTT. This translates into CASGGGRDTEAFF.

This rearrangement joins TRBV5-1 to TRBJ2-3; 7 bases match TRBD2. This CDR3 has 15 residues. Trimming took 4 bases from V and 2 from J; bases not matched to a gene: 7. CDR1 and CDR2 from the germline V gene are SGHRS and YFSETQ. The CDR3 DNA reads TGCGCCAGCAGCCCCGGGGGGTATCACACAGATACGCAGTATTTT. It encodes CASSPGGYHTDTQYF.

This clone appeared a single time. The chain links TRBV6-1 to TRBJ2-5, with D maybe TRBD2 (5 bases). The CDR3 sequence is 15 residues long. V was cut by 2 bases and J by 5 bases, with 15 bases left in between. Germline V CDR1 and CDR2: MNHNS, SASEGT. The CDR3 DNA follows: TGTGCCAGCAGTGAAATTCGAGGGCGTATGGAGACCCAGTACTTC. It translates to CASSEIRGRMETQYF.

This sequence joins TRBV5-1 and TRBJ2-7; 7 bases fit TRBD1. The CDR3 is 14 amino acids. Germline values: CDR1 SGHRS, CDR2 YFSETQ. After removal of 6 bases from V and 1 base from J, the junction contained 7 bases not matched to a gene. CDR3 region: CASTGQASSYEQYF. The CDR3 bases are TGCGCCAGCACCGGACAGGCCTCTTCCTACGAGCAGTACTTC. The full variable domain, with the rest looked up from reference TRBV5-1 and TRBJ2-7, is KAGVTQTPRYLIKTRGQQVTLSCSPISGHRSVSWYQQTPGQGLQFLFEYFSETQRNKGNFPGRFSGRQFSNSRSEMNVSTLELGDSALYLCASTGQASSYEQYFGPGTRLTVT.

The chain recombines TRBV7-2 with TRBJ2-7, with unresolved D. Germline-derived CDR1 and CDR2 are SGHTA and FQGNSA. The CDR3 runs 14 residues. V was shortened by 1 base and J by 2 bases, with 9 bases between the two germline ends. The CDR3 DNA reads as TGTGCCAGCAGCTTAGGTCTGAGAACCTACGAGCAGTACTTC. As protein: CASSLGLRTYEQYF.

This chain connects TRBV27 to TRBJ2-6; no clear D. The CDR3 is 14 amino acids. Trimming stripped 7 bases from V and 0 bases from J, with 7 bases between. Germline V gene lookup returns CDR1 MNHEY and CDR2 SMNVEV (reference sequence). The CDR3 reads CASMRYSGANVLTF. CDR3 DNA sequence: TGTGCCAGCATGAGATACTCTGGGGCCAACGTCCTGACTTTC.

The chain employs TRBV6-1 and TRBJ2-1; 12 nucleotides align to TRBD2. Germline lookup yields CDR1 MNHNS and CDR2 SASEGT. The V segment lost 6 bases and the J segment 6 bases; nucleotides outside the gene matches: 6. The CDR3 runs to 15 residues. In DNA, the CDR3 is TGTGCCAGCAGAGCCGGGACTAGCGGGTCCAATGAGCAGTTCTTC. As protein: CASRAGTSGSNEQFF.

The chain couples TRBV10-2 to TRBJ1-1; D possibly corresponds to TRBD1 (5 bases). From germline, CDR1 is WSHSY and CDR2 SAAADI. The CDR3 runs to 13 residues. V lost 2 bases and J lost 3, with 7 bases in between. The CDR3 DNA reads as TGCGCCAGCAGTGAGGCCAGGGACACTGAAGCTTTCTTT. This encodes CASSEARDTEAFF.

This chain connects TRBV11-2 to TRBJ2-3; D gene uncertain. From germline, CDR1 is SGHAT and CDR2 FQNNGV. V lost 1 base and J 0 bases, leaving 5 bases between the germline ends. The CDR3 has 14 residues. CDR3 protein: CASSLATSTDTQYF. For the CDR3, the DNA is TGTGCCAGCAGCTTAGCCACTAGCACAGATACGCAGTATTTT.

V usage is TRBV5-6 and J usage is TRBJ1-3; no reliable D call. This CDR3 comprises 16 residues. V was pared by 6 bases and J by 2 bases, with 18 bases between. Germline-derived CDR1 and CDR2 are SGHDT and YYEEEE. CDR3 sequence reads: CASNSPEGIAGNTIYF. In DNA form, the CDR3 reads TGTGCCAGCAACTCTCCGGAGGGTATTGCTGGAAACACCATATATTTT.

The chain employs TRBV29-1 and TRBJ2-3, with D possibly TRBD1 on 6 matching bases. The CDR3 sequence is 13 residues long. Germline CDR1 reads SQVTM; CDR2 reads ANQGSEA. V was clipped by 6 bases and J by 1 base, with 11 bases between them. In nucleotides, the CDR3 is TGCAGCGTACAGGGCCCCGGCACAGATACGCAGTATTTT. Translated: CSVQGPGTDTQYF.

CDR3 in amino acids: CASSLDRGEAFF. DNA for the CDR3: TGTGCCAGCAGCCTTGACAGAGGTGAAGCTTTCTTT. The chain uses TRBV9 and TRBJ1-1, with TRBD1 as a possible D gene (5 bases). Germline V gives CDR1 SGDLS, CDR2 YYNGEE. V was cut by 4 bases and J by 7 bases, with 11 bases left in between. The CDR3 consists of 12 residues. Filled out from reference TRBV9 and TRBJ1-1, the complete variable domain reads DSGVTQTPKHLITATGQRVTLRCSPRSGDLSVYWYQQSLDQGLQFLIQYYNGEERAKGNILERFSAQQFPDLHSELNLSSLELGDSALYFCASSLDRGEAFFGQGTRLTVV.

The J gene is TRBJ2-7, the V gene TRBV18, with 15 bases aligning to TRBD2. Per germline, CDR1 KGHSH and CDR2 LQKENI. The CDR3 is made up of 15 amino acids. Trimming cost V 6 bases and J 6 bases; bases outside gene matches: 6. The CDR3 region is CASSAMGLAGGEQYF. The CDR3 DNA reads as TGTGCCAGCTCCGCTATGGGACTAGCGGGAGGCGAGCAGTACTTC.

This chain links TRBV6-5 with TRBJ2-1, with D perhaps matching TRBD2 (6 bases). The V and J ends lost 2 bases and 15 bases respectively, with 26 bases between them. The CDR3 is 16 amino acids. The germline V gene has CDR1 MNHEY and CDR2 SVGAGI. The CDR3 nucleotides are TGTGCCAGCAGTTACGATGGGGGGAGTAGATTCCGGCTGCCGTTCTTC. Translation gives CASSYDGGSRFRLPFF.

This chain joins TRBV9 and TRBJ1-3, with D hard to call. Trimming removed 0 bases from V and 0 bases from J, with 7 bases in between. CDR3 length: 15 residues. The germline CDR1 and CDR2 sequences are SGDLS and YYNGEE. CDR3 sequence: CASSVDGISGNTIYF. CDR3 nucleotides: TGTGCCAGCAGCGTAGACGGGATCTCTGGAAACACCATATATTTT.

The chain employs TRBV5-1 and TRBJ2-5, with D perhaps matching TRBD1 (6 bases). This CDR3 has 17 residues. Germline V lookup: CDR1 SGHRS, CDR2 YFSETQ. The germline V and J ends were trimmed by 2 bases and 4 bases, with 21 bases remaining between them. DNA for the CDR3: TGCGCCAGCAGCTTCAAACTAAATCAGGGGTCCGGAGAGACCCAGTACTTC. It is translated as CASSFKLNQGSGETQYF.